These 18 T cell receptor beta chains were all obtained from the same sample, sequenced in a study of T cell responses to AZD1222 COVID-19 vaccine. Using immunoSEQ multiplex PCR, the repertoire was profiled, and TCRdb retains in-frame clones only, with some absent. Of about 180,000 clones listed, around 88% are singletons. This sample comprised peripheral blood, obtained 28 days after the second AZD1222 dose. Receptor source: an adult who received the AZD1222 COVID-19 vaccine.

This chain's CDR3 is CASSLGGTGGLYEQYF. The CDR3 region has the DNA TGTGCCAGTAGTCTGGGGGGCACCGGGGGGCTCTACGAGCAGTACTTC. The genes are TRBV19 and TRBJ2-7; a possible D gene is TRBD2 (7 bases). The CDR3 has 16 residues. Germline-derived CDR1 and CDR2 are LNHDA and SQIVND (reference sequence). V lost 5 bases and J lost 3, with 20 bases in between.

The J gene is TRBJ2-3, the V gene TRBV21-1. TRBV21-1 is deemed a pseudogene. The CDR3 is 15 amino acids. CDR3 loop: CASSNRKASTDTQYF. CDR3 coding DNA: TGTGCCAGCAGTAATAGGAAGGCTAGCACAGATACGCAGTATTTT.

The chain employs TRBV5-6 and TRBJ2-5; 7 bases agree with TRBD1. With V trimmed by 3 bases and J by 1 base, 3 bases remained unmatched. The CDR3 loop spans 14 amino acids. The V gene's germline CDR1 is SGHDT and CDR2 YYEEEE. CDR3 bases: TGTGCCAGCAGCTGGCGGACAGGCCAAGAGACCCAGTACTTC. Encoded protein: CASSWRTGQETQYF. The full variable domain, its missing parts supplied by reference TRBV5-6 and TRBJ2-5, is DAGVTQSPTHLIKTRGQQVTLRCSPKSGHDTVSWYQQALGQGPQFIFQYYEEEERQRGNFPDRFSGHQFPNYSSELNVNALLLGDSALYLCASSWRTGQETQYFGPGTRLLVL.

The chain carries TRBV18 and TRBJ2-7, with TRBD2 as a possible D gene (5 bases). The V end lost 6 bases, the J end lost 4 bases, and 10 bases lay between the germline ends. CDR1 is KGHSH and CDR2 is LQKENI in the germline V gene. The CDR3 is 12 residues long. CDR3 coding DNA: TGTGCCAGCTCGGTGGACTCATACGAGCAGTACTTC. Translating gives CASSVDSYEQYF.

Here the CDR3 reads CSVSDRVEQYF. The CDR3 region has the DNA TGCAGCGTTTCGGACAGGGTCGAGCAGTACTTC. The V and J genes are TRBV29-1 and TRBJ2-7, with 8 bases that match TRBD1. CDR3 length equals 11 residues. V gave up 5 bases and J gave up 6 bases; unmatched junction bases: 3. CDR1 is SQVTM and CDR2 is ANQGSEA in the germline V gene.

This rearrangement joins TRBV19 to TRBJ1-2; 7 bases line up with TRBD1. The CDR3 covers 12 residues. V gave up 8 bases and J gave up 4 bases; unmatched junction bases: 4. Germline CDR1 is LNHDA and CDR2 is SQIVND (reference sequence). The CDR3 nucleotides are TGTGCCAGTCGGACAGGCACCTATGGCTACACCTTC. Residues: CASRTGTYGYTF. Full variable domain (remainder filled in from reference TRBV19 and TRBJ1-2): DGGITQSPKYLFRKEGQNVTLSCEQNLNHDAMYWYRQDPGQGLRLIYYSQIVNDFQKGDIAEGYSVSREKKESFPLTVTSAQKNPTAFYLCASRTGTYGYTFGSGTRLTVV.

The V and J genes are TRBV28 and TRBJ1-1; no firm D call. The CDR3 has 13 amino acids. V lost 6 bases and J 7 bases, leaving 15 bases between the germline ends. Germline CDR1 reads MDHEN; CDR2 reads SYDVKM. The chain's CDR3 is CASSAGWGGEAFF. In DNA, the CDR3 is TGTGCCAGCAGCGCGGGGTGGGGTGGTGAAGCTTTCTTT.

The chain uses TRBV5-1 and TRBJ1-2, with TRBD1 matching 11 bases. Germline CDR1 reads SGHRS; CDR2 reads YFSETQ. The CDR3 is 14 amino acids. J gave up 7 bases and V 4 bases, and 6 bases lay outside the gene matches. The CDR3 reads CASSGGQGAVGYTF. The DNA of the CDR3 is TGCGCCAGCAGCGGCGGACAGGGGGCTGTTGGCTACACCTTC.

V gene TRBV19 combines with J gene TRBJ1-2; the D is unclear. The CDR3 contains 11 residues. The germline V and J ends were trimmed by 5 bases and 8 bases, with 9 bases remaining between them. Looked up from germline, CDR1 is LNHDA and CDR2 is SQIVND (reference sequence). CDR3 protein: CASSPDGGYTF. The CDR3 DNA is TGTGCCAGTAGTCCCGACGGAGGCTACACCTTC.

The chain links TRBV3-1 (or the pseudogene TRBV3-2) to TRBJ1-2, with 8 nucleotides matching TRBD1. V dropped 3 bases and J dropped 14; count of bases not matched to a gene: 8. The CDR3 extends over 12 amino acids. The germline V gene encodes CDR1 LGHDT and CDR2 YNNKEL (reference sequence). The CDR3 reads CASSQGQVGRTF. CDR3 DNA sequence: TGTGCCAGCAGCCAGGGACAGGTGGGGAGGACCTTC.

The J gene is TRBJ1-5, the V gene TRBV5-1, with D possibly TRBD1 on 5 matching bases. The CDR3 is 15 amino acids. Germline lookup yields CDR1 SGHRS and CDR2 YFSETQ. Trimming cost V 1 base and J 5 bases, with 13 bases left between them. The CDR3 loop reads CASSLLGKGDQPQHF. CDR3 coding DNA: TGCGCCAGCAGCTTGCTGGGAAAAGGGGATCAGCCCCAGCATTTT. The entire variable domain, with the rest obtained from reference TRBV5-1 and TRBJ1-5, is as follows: KAGVTQTPRYLIKTRGQQVTLSCSPISGHRSVSWYQQTPGQGLQFLFEYFSETQRNKGNFPGRFSGRQFSNSRSEMNVSTLELGDSALYLCASSLLGKGDQPQHFGDGTRLSIL.

CDR3 coding DNA: TGTGCCAGCAGCCACGGGACTAGCGGGACCTCAGATACGCAGTATTTT. Translation: CASSHGTSGTSDTQYF. The chain has TRBV6-2 or TRBV6-3 and TRBJ2-3; 13 bases fit TRBD2. The CDR3 is 16 residues long. Germline assignment: CDR1 MNHEY and CDR2 SVGEGT. V lost 6 bases and J lost 4; bases outside the gene matches: 7.

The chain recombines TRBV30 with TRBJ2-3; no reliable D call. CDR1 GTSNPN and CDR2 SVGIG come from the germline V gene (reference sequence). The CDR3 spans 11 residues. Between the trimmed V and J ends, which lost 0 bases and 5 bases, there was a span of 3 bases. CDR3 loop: CAWSVQDTQYF. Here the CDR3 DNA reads TGTGCCTGGAGTGTACAAGATACGCAGTATTTT. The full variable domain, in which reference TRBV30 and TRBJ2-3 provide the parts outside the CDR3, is SQTIHQWPATLVQPVGSPLSLECTVEGTSNPNLYWYRQAAGRGLQLLFYSVGIGQISSEVPQNLSASRPQDRQFILSSKKLLLSDSGFYLCAWSVQDTQYFGPGTRLTVL.

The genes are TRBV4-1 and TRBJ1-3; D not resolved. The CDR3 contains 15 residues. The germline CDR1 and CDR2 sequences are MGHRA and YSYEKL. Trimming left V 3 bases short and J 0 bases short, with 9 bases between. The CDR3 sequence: CASSQEETSGNTIYF. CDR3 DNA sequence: TGCGCCAGCAGCCAGGAGGAAACCTCTGGAAACACCATATATTTT.

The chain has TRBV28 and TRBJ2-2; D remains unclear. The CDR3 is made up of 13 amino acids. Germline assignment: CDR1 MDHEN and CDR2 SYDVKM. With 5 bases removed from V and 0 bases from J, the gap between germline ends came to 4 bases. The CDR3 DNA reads TGTGCCAGCAGTCGAACGAACACCGGGGAGCTGTTTTTT. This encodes CASSRTNTGELFF.

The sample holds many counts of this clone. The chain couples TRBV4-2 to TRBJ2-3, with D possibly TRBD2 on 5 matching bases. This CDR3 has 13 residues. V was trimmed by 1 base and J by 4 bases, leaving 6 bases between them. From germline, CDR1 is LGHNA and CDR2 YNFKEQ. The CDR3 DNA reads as TGTGCCAGCAGCCAAGGAGGGTCAGATACGCAGTATTTT. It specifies CASSQGGSDTQYF.

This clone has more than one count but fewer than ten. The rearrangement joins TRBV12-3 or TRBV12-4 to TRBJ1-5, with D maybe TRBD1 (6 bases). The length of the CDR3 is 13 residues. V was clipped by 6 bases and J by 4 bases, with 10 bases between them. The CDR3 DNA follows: TGTGCCAGCAGCGGGACACCTAATCAGCCCCAGCATTTT. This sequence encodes CASSGTPNQPQHF.

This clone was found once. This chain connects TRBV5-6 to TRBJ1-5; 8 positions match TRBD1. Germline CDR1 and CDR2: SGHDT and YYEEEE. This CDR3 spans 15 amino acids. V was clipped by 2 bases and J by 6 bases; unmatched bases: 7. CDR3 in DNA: TGTGCCAGCAGCTTCTACGTACAGGGGGGTCAGCCCCAGCATTTT. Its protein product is CASSFYVQGGQPQHF.